Listed here is a single TCR beta chain. This record belongs to a study of beta chain features in type 1 diabetes. Trimming removed 3 bases from V and 3 bases from J; junction bases left unmatched: 2. This CDR3 comprises 13 residues. CDR1 and CDR2 (germline): GTSNPN, SVGIG (reference sequence). The sequenced template was cDNA made from the entire isolated RNA. Data came from immunoSEQ multiplex PCR; TCRdb stores just in-frame clones and leaves some out. The sample consists of hundreds of thousands of clones, around 65% of them appearing once. V usage is TRBV30 and J usage is TRBJ2-7; 10 bases align to TRBD2. Sequences were obtained from naive CD4+ T cells from blood. This clonotype was obtained from a young man in good health. CDR3: CAWRLAGNYEQYF. As DNA, the CDR3 is TGTGCCTGGAGACTAGCGGGAAACTACGAGCAGTACTTC.